The rows below give T cell receptor beta chains drawn from one sample of a study of blood T cell dynamics during melanoma immunotherapy. Sequencing used immunoSEQ multiplex PCR; TCRdb keeps in-frame clones, though not all of them. This table has roughly 15,000 clones, 70% to 90% appearing once. This material consisted of blood, taken from a patient treated with checkpoint blockade. The receptors were gathered from a human donor with melanoma. The CDR3 runs from the conserved cysteine through the conserved F or W. A D gene is named only where the DNA matches it firmly. The size of a clone is reported for some rows only, either as once, few or many, or as a class for expanded clones.

J: TRBJ1-2; V: TRBV6-5; D: -; size: -; CDR3: CASSSGYGYTF; DNA: TGTGCCAGCAGTTCAGGGTACGGCTACACCTTC
J: TRBJ1-1; V: TRBV21-1; D: -; size: -; CDR3: CASAPGQGATEAFF; DNA: TGTGCCAGCGCACCGGGACAGGGGGCCACTGAAGCTTTCTTT
J: TRBJ2-3; V: TRBV4-3; D: -; size: -; CDR3: CASSQGLGGSTDTQYF; DNA: TGCGCCAGCAGCCAAGGCCTGGGGGGAAGCACAGATACGCAGTATTTT
J: TRBJ1-3; V: TRBV7-6; D: -; size: -; CDR3: CASSLSGTGNTIYF; DNA: TGTGCCAGCAGCTTATCAGGGACTGGAAACACCATATATTTT
J: TRBJ1-1; V: TRBV4-2; D: -; size: few; CDR3: CASSQELRGRTEAFF; DNA: TGTGCCAGCAGCCAAGAACTCCGGGGACGGACTGAAGCTTTCTTT
J: TRBJ1-2; V: TRBV19; D: TRBD1; size: few; CDR3: CASSRGQGNGYTF; DNA: TGTGCCAGTAGCCGGGGACAGGGGAATGGCTACACCTTC
J: TRBJ2-2; V: TRBV7-2; D: -; size: -; CDR3: CASSFSTGRVAGELFF; DNA: TGTGCCAGCAGCTTTTCGACAGGCCGGGTCGCCGGGGAGCTGTTTTTT
J: TRBJ1-4; V: TRBV5-1; D: -; size: -; CDR3: CASRGGALEKLFF; DNA: TGCGCCAGCAGGGGGGGGGCGCTTGAAAAACTGTTTTTT
J: TRBJ2-3; V: TRBV19; D: TRBD2; size: -; CDR3: CASSLNSGGDTDTQYF; DNA: TGTGCCAGTAGTCTCAATAGCGGGGGAGACACAGATACGCAGTATTTT
J: TRBJ2-3; V: TRBV6-4; D: TRBD2; size: -; CDR3: CASSQSGGSTDTQYF; DNA: TGTGCCAGCAGTCAAAGCGGGGGGAGCACAGATACGCAGTATTTT
J: TRBJ2-2; V: TRBV12-5; D: -; size: -; CDR3: CASGLVVRANTGELFF; DNA: TGTGCTAGTGGTTTGGTAGTCAGGGCGAACACCGGGGAGCTGTTTTTT
J: TRBJ1-1; V: TRBV4-1; D: TRBD1; size: -; CDR3: CASSHTGAAEAFF; DNA: TGCGCCAGCAGCCATACAGGGGCGGCTGAAGCTTTCTTT
J: TRBJ1-2; V: TRBV10-3; D: -; size: -; CDR3: CAISELQGATYGYTF; DNA: TGTGCCATCAGTGAGTTACAGGGAGCGACCTATGGCTACACCTTC
J: TRBJ1-4; V: TRBV6-4; D: TRBD1; size: once; CDR3: CASSADRGSEKLFF; DNA: TGTGCCAGCAGCGCAGACAGGGGGAGCGAAAAACTGTTTTTT
J: TRBJ1-6; V: TRBV7-2; D: TRBD1; size: once; CDR3: CASSPGGLINSPLHF; DNA: TGTGCCAGCAGCCCAGGGGGGTTAATAAATTCACCCCTCCACTTT
J: TRBJ2-2; V: TRBV5-1; D: TRBD1; size: -; CDR3: CASSYDLVGQGAGELFF; DNA: TGCGCCAGCAGCTATGATCTTGTCGGACAGGGGGCCGGGGAGCTGTTTTTT
J: TRBJ2-7; V: TRBV9; D: -; size: -; CDR3: CASSVGVQGYEQYF; DNA: TGTGCCAGCAGCGTAGGAGTGCAGGGATACGAGCAGTACTTC
J: TRBJ1-3; V: TRBV5-4; D: -; size: few; CDR3: CASSPDGGNTIYF; DNA: TGTGCCAGCAGCCCGGACGGTGGAAACACCATATATTTT
J: TRBJ2-2; V: TRBV7-9; D: -; size: -; CDR3: CASSLEAPGELFF; DNA: TGTGCCAGCAGCTTAGAAGCCCCCGGGGAGCTGTTTTTT
J: TRBJ1-4; V: TRBV25-1; D: -; size: -; CDR3: CASSEFGATNEKLFF; DNA: TGTGCCAGCAGTGAATTTGGGGCAACTAATGAAAAACTGTTTTTT
J: TRBJ2-2; V: TRBV10-3; D: -; size: -; CDR3: CAISESAGPNTGELFF; DNA: TGTGCCATCAGTGAGTCGGCGGGCCCGAACACCGGGGAGCTGTTTTTT
J: TRBJ2-2; V: TRBV5-1; D: -; size: once; CDR3: CASSLWSEAGELFF; DNA: TGCGCCAGCAGCTTGTGGTCGGAGGCCGGGGAGCTGTTTTTT
J: TRBJ2-3; V: TRBV19; D: TRBD1; size: -; CDR3: CASAQRAGTGSHTQYF; DNA: TGTGCCAGTGCTCAGCGGGCAGGGACAGGCTCTCATACGCAGTATTTT
J: TRBJ1-5; V: TRBV6-6; D: TRBD1; size: -; CDR3: CASSYGQGYQPQHF; DNA: TGTGCCAGCAGTTACGGACAGGGCTATCAGCCCCAGCATTTT
J: TRBJ2-1; V: TRBV11-1; D: TRBD2; size: few; CDR3: CASSRSGGNSYNEQFF; DNA: TGTGCCAGCAGCCGTAGCGGGGGGAACTCCTACAATGAGCAGTTCTTC
J: TRBJ1-3; V: TRBV18; D: -; size: few; CDR3: CASSPKGITGGNTIYF; DNA: TGTGCCAGCTCACCAAAGGGGATCACCGGTGGAAACACCATATATTTT
J: TRBJ2-1; V: TRBV5-1; D: TRBD1; size: -; CDR3: CASSWGQSYNEQFF; DNA: TGCGCCAGCAGCTGGGGACAGTCCTACAATGAGCAGTTCTTC
J: TRBJ2-5; V: TRBV5-6; D: TRBD1; size: once; CDR3: CASSLLTGEETQYF; DNA: TGTGCCAGCAGCTTGCTTACAGGGGAAGAGACCCAGTACTTC
J: TRBJ2-1; V: TRBV10-2; D: TRBD2; size: -; CDR3: CASRDSGGMYIEQFF; DNA: TGCGCCAGCAGAGATAGCGGGGGGATGTACATTGAGCAGTTCTTC
J: TRBJ2-7; V: TRBV5-5; D: -; size: -; CDR3: CASSRVGQGATLDQYF; DNA: TGTGCCAGCAGCCGGGTGGGGCAGGGCGCTACTCTAGACCAGTACTTC
J: TRBJ2-6; V: TRBV19; D: -; size: -; CDR3: CASTQGAGLGNVLTF; DNA: TGTGCCAGTACCCAAGGGGCAGGGCTTGGCAACGTCCTGACTTTC
J: TRBJ1-2; V: TRBV19; D: TRBD1; size: few; CDR3: CASNFDRVNYGYTF; DNA: TGTGCCAGTAACTTCGACAGGGTTAACTATGGCTACACCTTC
J: TRBJ1-3; V: TRBV10-3; D: TRBD1; size: few; CDR3: CAISEPRGQSGNTIYF; DNA: TGTGCCATCAGTGAGCCTCGGGGACAGTCTGGAAACACCATATATTTT
J: TRBJ1-5; V: TRBV7-2; D: TRBD1; size: -; CDR3: CASSQTSTGSGPQHF; DNA: TGTGCCAGCAGCCAGACTTCGACAGGGTCGGGGCCCCAGCATTTT
J: TRBJ2-1; V: TRBV19; D: TRBD2; size: -; CDR3: CASSIYGLAGGPNEQFF; DNA: TGTGCCAGTAGTATATATGGGCTAGCGGGGGGGCCTAATGAGCAGTTCTTC
J: TRBJ2-3; V: TRBV29-1; D: -; size: -; CDR3: CSTRDFPAADTQYF; DNA: TGCAGCACCAGGGACTTCCCCGCGGCAGATACGCAGTATTTT
J: TRBJ2-2; V: TRBV6-6; D: -; size: -; CDR3: CASSPMLRGGTGELFF; DNA: TGTGCCAGCAGTCCCATGTTGAGGGGAGGCACCGGGGAGCTGTTTTTT
J: TRBJ1-5; V: TRBV6-5; D: -; size: -; CDR3: CASSRQGFGQPQHF; DNA: TGTGCCAGCAGTCGTCAGGGGTTTGGGCAGCCCCAGCATTTT
J: TRBJ2-3; V: TRBV2; D: TRBD2; size: few; CDR3: CASSLLTSGGSDTQYF; DNA: TGTGCCAGCAGTTTATTGACTAGCGGGGGGTCAGATACGCAGTATTTT
J: TRBJ2-6; V: TRBV2; D: -; size: few; CDR3: CASSAPLSGANVLTF; DNA: TGTGCCAGCAGTGCCCCCCTCTCTGGGGCCAACGTCCTGACTTTC
J: TRBJ1-1; V: TRBV6-5; D: TRBD1; size: -; CDR3: CASSQGGTEAFF; DNA: TGTGCCAGCAGCCAGGGGGGCACTGAAGCTTTCTTT
J: TRBJ2-5; V: TRBV5-1; D: -; size: -; CDR3: CASSLEAHTEQYF; DNA: TGCGCCAGCAGCTTGGAAGCCCACACTGAGCAGTACTTC
J: TRBJ2-1; V: TRBV7-6; D: -; size: -; CDR3: CASSASPARRSSYNEQFF; DNA: TGTGCCAGCAGCGCCTCCCCGGCTCGCCGGAGCTCCTACAATGAGCAGTTCTTC
J: TRBJ2-2; V: TRBV6-5; D: -; size: -; CDR3: CASSYSVRANTGELFF; DNA: TGTGCCAGCAGTTACTCAGTCCGTGCGAACACCGGGGAGCTGTTTTTT
J: TRBJ1-4; V: TRBV4-3; D: -; size: -; CDR3: CASSQVSGRGEKLFF; DNA: TGCGCCAGCAGCCAAGTCTCCGGTCGGGGTGAAAAACTGTTTTTT
J: TRBJ1-1; V: TRBV7-9; D: -; size: few; CDR3: CASSQPSGAAQQNTEAFF; DNA: TGTGCCAGCAGCCAGCCTTCAGGGGCGGCTCAGCAGAACACTGAAGCTTTCTTT
J: TRBJ2-1; V: TRBV21-1; D: -; size: -; CDR3: CASSNLWGKGYNEQFF; DNA: TGTGCCAGCAGCAACCTGTGGGGGAAGGGGTACAATGAGCAGTTCTTC
J: TRBJ2-7; V: TRBV7-9; D: -; size: -; CDR3: CASSLAGRAGYEQYF; DNA: TGTGCCAGCAGCTTAGCAGGGCGGGCCGGCTACGAGCAGTACTTC
J: TRBJ2-5; V: TRBV6-5; D: -; size: -; CDR3: CASSRRVTRDETQYF; DNA: TGTGCCAGCAGCCGCAGAGTGACTAGAGATGAGACCCAGTACTTC
J: TRBJ1-1; V: TRBV5-4; D: TRBD1; size: -; CDR3: CASSLGGTGGTEAFF; DNA: TGTGCCAGCAGCTTGGGCGGGACAGGGGGAACTGAAGCTTTCTTT
J: TRBJ2-3; V: TRBV5-6; D: -; size: -; CDR3: CASSLGRTDTQYF; DNA: TGTGCCAGCAGCTTGGGTAGGACAGATACGCAGTATTTT
J: TRBJ1-1; V: TRBV7-8; D: -; size: -; CDR3: CASSSQGFTEAFF; DNA: TGTGCCAGCAGCTCACAGGGCTTCACTGAAGCTTTCTTT
J: TRBJ1-5; V: TRBV12-5; D: -; size: -; CDR3: CASGWGLEWTYSNQPQHF; DNA: TGTGCTAGTGGTTGGGGTTTGGAGTGGACTTATAGCAATCAGCCCCAGCATTTT
J: TRBJ1-1; V: TRBV19; D: TRBD1; size: -; CDR3: CASSSDRETEAFF; DNA: TGTGCCAGTAGTTCGGACAGGGAGACTGAAGCTTTCTTT
J: TRBJ1-1; V: TRBV19; D: -; size: -; CDR3: CASRTTGEIMNTEAFF; DNA: TGTGCCAGTAGGACTACGGGGGAGATAATGAACACTGAAGCTTTCTTT
J: TRBJ1-6; V: TRBV5-6; D: -; size: -; CDR3: CASSFGGTSPLHF; DNA: TGTGCCAGCAGCTTCGGCGGGACTTCACCCCTCCACTTT
J: TRBJ2-7; V: TRBV11-2; D: TRBD2; size: once; CDR3: CASSLGGAGGYEQYF; DNA: TGTGCCAGCAGCTTAGGGGGCGCGGGGGGCTACGAGCAGTACTTC